This T cell receptor (beta chain) derives from a study of PD-1 blockade in classical Hodgkin lymphoma. Turning to this clone: Its antigen is unidentified.

Study-level results: Newly diagnosed patients reportedly had lower baseline TCR diversity than healthy donors.

The CDR3 has 15 amino acids. The junction had 4 bases not matched to a gene; V was cut back by 6 bases and J by 5 bases. Looked up from germline, CDR1 is ENHRY and CDR2 is SYGVKD. Relapse after autologous stem cell transplantation occurred in every patient, and brentuximab vedotin exposure varied. Method: immunoSEQ multiplex PCR; TCRdb's copy keeps in-frame clones and lacks some. The sample carries around 91,000 clones, 80% to 90% recorded once. The source was peripheral blood mononuclear cells (PBMCs), collected before the second cycle of nivolumab. This sequence originates from a human donor with classical Hodgkin lymphoma. This chain joins TRBV10-3 and TRBJ2-1; 13 bases are shared with TRBD2. The DNA of the CDR3 is TGTGCCATCAGCTCCGGACTAGCGGGGGACAATGAGCAGTTCTTC. Translating it yields CAISSGLAGDNEQFF.